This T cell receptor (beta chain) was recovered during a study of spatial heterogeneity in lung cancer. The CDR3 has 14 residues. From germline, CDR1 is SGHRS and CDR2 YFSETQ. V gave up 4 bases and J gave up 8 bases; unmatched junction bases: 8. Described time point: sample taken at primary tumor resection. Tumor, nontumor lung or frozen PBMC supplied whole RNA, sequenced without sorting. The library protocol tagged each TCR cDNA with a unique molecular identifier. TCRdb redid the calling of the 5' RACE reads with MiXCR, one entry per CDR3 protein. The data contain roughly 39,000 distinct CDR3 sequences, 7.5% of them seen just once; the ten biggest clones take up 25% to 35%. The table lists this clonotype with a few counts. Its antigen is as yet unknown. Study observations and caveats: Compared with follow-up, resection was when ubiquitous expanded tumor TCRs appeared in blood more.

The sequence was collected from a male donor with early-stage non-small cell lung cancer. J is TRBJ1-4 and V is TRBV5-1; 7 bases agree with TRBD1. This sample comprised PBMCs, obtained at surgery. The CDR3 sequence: CASSPDREGEKLFF. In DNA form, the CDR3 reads TGCGCCAGCAGCCCAGACAGGGAGGGAGAAAAACTGTTTTTT.